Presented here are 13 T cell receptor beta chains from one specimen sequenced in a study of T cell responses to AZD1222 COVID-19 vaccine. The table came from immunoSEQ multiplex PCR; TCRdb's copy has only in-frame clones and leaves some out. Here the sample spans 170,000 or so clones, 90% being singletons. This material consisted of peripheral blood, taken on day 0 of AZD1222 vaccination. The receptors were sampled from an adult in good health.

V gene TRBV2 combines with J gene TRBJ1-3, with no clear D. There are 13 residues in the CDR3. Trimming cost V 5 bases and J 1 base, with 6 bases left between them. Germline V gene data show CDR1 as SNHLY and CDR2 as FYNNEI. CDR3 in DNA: TGTGCCAGCAGTCGCTTGTCTGGAAACACCATATATTTT. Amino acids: CASSRLSGNTIYF. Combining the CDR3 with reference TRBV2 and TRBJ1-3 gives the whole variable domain EPEVTQTPSHQVTQMGQEVILRCVPISNHLYFYWYRQILGQKVEFLVSFYNNEISEKSEIFDDQFSVERPDGSNFTLKIRSTKLEDSAMYFCASSRLSGNTIYFGEGSWLTVV.

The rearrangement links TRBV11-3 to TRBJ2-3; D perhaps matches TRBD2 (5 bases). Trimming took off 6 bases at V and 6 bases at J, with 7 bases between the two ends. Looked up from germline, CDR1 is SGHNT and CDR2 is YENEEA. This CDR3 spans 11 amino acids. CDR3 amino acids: CASRRGDTQYF. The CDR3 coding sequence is TGTGCCAGCAGGCGAGGGGATACGCAGTATTTT. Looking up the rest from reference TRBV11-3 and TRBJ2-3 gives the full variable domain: EAGVVQSPRYKIIEKKQPVAFWCNPISGHNTLYWYLQNLGQGPELLIRYENEEAVDDSQLPKDRFSAERLKGVDSTLKIQPAELGDSAVYLCASRRGDTQYFGPGTRLTVL.

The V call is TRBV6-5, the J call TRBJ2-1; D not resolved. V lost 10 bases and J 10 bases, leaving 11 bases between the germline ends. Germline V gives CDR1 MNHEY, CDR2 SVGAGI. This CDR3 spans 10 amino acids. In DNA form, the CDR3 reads TGTGCCACCCAGGAATGGGAGCAGTTCTTC. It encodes CATQEWEQFF.

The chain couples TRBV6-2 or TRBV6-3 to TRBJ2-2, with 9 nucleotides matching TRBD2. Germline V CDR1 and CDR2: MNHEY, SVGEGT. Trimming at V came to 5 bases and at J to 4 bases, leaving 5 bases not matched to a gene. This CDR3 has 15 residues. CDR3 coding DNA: TGTGCCAGCAGTCGGACTAGCGACCTCACCGGGGAGCTGTTTTTT. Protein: CASSRTSDLTGELFF.

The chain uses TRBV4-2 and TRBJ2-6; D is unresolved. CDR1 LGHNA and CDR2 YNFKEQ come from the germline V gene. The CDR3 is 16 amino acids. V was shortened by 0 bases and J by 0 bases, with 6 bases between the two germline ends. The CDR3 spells CASSQEKSSGANVLTF. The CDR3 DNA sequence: TGTGCCAGCAGCCAAGAGAAGAGCTCTGGGGCCAACGTCCTGACTTTC.

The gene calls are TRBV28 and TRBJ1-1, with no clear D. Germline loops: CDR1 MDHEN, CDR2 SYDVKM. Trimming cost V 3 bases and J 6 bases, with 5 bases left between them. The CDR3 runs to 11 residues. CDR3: CASSLGSEAFF. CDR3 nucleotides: TGTGCCAGCAGTTTGGGTTCTGAAGCTTTCTTT.

The CDR3 bases are TGTGCCAGTAGCCCCCCAGGGGTCAACTATGGCTACACCTTC. Protein product: CASSPPGVNYGYTF. The genes are TRBV19 and TRBJ1-2, with D maybe TRBD1 (6 bases). The V end lost 6 bases, the J end lost 2 bases, and 13 bases lay between the germline ends. The CDR3 totals 14 residues. Germline CDR1 LNHDA, CDR2 SQIVND (reference sequence).

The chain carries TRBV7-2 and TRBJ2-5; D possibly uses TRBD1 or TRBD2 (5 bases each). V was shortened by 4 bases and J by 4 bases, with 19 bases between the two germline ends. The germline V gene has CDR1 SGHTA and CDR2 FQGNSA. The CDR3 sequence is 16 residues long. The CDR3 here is CASSSSVGVPRETQYF. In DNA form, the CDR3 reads TGTGCCAGCAGCTCCTCGGTGGGGGTACCCCGAGAGACCCAGTACTTC.

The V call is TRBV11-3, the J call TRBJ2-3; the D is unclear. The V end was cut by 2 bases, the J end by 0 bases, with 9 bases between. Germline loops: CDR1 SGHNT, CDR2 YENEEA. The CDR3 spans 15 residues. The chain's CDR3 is CASSLRVASTDTQYF. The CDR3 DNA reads TGTGCCAGCAGCTTAAGAGTTGCTAGCACAGATACGCAGTATTTT.

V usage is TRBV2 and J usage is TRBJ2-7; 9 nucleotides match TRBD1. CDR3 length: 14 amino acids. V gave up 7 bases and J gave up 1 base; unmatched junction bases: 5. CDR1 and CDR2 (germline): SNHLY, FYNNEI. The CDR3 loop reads CASKSGTGSYEQYF. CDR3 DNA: TGTGCCAGCAAAAGCGGGACAGGGTCCTACGAGCAGTACTTC.

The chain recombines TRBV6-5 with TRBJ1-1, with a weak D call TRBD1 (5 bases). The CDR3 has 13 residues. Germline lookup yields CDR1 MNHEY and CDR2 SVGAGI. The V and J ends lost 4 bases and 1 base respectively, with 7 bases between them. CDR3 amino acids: CASSFDRNTEAFF. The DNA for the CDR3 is TGTGCCAGCAGTTTCGACAGGAACACTGAAGCTTTCTTT.

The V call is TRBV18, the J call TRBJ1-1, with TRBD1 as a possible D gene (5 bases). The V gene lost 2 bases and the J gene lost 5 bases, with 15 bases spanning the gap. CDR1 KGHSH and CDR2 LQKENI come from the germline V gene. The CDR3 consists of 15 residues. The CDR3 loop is CASSPNWGIETEAFF. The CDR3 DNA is TGTGCCAGCTCACCAAACTGGGGGATTGAGACTGAAGCTTTCTTT.

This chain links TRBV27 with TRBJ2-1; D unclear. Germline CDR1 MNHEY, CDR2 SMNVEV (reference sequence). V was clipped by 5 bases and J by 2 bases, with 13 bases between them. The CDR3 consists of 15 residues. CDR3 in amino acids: CASSIQNAPYNEQFF. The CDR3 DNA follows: TGTGCCAGCAGTATACAAAACGCGCCCTACAATGAGCAGTTCTTC.